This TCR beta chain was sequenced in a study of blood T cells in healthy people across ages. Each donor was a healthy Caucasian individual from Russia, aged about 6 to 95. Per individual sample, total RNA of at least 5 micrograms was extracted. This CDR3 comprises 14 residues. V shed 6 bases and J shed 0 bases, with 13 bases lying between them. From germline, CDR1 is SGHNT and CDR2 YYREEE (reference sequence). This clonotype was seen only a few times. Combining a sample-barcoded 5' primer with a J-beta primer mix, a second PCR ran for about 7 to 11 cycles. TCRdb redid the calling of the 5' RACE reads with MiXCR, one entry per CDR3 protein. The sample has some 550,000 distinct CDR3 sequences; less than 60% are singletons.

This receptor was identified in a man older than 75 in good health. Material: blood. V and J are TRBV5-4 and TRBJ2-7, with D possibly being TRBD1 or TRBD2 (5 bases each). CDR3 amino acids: CASTPGPNSYEQYF. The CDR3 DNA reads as TGTGCCAGCACCCCGGGACCAAACTCCTACGAGCAGTACTTC.